This T cell receptor beta chain originates from a study of control samples from healthy donors and cancer patients. V dropped 6 bases and J dropped 4 bases, with 10 bases sitting between them. The germline V gene has CDR1 SQVTM and CDR2 ANQGSEA. The CDR3 runs to 11 residues. The protocol was immunoSEQ multiplex PCR, while the TCRdb copy is restricted to in-frame clones and leaves out a portion. This table has 150,000 or so clones, 80% to 90% appearing once. The sequenced sample consisted of blood. The J gene is TRBJ2-7, the V gene TRBV29-1; no reliable D call. The receptor was derived from a man aged 25-45 years in good health. CDR3 sequence: CSVLGNYEQYF. CDR3 sequence (DNA): TGCAGCGTCCTAGGGAATTACGAGCAGTACTTC.